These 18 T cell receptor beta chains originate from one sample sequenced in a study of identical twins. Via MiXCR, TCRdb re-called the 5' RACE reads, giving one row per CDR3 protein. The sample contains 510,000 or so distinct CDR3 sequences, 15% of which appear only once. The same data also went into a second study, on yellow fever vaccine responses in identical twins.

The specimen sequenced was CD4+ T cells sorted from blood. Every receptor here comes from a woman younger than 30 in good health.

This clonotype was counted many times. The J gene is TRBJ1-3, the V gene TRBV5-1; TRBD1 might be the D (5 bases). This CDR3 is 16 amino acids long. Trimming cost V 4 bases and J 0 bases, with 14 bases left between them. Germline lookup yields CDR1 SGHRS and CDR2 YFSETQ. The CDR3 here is CASSLGDGRSGNTIYF. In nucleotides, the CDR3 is TGCGCCAGCAGCCTTGGGGACGGGCGCTCTGGAAACACCATATATTTT.

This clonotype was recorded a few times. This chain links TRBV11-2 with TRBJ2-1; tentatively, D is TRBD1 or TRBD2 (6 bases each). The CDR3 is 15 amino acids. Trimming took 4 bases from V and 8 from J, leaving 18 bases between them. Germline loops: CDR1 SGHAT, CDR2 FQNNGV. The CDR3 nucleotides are TGTGCCAGCAGCTCGGCCCAGTTGAGGGGGGATGAGCAGTTCTTC. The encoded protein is CASSSAQLRGDEQFF.

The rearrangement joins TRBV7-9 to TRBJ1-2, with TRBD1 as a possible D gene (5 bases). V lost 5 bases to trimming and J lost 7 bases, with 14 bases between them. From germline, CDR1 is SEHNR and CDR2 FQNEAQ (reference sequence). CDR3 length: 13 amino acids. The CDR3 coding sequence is TGTGCCAGCAGCCCCTTGGGGCAGGTTGGCTACACCTTC. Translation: CASSPLGQVGYTF.

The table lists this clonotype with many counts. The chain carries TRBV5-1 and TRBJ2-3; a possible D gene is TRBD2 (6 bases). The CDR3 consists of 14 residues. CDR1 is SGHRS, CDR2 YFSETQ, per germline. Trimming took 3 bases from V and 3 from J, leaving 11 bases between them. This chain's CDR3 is CASSSDGSTDTQYF. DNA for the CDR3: TGCGCCAGCAGCTCGGACGGGAGTACAGATACGCAGTATTTT.

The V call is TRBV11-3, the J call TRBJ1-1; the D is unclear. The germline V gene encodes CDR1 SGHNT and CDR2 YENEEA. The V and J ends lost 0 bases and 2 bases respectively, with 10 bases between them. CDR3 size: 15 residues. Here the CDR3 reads CASSLDWNLNTEAFF. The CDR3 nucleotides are TGTGCCAGCAGCTTAGATTGGAACCTAAACACTGAAGCTTTCTTT.

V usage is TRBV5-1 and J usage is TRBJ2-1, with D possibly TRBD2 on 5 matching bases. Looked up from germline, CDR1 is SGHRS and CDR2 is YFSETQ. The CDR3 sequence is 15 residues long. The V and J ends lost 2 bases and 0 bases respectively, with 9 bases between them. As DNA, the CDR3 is TGCGCCAGCAGCTTTAACGGGAACTCCTACAATGAGCAGTTCTTC. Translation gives CASSFNGNSYNEQFF.

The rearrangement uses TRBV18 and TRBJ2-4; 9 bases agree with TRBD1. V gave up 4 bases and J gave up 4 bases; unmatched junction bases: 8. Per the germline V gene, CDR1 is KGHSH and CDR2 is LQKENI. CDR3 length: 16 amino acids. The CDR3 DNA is TGTGCCAGCTCACTCACTATGGACAGGGGTAAAAACATTCAGTACTTC. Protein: CASSLTMDRGKNIQYF.

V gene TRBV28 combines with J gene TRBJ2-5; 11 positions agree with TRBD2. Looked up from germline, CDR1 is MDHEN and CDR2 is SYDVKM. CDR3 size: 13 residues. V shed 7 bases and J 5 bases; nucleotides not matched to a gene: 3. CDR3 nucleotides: TGTGCCAGCACCACTAGCGGGGGCGAGACCCAGTACTTC. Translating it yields CASTTSGGETQYF.

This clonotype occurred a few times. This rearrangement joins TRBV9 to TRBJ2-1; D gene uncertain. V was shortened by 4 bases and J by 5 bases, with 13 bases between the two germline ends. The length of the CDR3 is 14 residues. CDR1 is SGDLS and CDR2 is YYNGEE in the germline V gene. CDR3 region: CASSPLRVDNEQFF. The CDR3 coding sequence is TGTGCCAGCAGCCCCCTAAGGGTCGACAATGAGCAGTTCTTC.

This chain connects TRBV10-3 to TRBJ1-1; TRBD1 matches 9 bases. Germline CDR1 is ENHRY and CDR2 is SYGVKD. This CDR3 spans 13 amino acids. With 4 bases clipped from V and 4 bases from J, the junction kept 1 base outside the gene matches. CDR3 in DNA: TGTGCCATCAGTGCGACAGGGGGCACTGAAGCTTTCTTT. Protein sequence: CAISATGGTEAFF.

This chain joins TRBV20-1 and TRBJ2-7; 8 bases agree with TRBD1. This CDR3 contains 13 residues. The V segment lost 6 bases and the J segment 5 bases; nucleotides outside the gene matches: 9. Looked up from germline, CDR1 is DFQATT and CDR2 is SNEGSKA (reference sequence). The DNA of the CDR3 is TGCAGTGCCTATGGACAGGGTCCGGACGAGCAGTACTTC. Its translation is CSAYGQGPDEQYF.

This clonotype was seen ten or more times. The CDR3 reads CASSLVRGNTGELFF. CDR3 nucleotides: TGTGCCAGCAGCTTAGTGAGGGGAAACACCGGGGAGCTGTTTTTT. The J gene is TRBJ2-2, the V gene TRBV11-2; D is perhaps TRBD1 or TRBD2 (5 bases each). The CDR3 runs 15 residues. The germline CDR1 and CDR2 sequences are SGHAT and FQNNGV. The V end lost 1 base, the J end lost 2 bases, and 8 bases lay between the germline ends.

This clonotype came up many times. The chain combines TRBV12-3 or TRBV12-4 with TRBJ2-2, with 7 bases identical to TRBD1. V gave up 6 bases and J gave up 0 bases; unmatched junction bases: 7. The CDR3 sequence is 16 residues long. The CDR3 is CASRGRQGANTGELFF. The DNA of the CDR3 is TGTGCCAGCAGAGGACGACAGGGCGCGAACACCGGGGAGCTGTTTTTT.

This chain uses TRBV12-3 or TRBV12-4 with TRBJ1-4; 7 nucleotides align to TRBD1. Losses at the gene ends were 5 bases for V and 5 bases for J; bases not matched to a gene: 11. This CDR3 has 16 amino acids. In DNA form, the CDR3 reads TGTGCCAGCAGTAGCCCAGACAGGGTAGAAAATGAAAAACTGTTTTTT. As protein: CASSSPDRVENEKLFF.

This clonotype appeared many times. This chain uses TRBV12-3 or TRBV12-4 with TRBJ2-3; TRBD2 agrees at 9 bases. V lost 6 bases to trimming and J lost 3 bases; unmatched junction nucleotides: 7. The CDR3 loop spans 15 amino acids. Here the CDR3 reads CASRTSGGRTDTQYF. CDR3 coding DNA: TGTGCCAGCAGGACAAGCGGGGGGCGTACAGATACGCAGTATTTT.

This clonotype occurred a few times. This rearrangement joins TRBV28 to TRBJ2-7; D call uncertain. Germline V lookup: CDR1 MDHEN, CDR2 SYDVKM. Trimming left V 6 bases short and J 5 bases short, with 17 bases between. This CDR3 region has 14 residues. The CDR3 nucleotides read TGTGCCAGCAGCCCTGGTTCCCCCAACAACGAGCAGTACGTC. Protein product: CASSPGSPNNEQYV.

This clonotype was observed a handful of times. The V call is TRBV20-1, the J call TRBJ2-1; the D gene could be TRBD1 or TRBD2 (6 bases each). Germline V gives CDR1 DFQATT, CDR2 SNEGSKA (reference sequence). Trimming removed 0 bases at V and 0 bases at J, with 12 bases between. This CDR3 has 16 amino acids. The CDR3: CSARDNGGPSYNEQFF. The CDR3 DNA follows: TGCAGTGCTAGAGATAACGGGGGCCCCTCCTACAATGAGCAGTTCTTC.

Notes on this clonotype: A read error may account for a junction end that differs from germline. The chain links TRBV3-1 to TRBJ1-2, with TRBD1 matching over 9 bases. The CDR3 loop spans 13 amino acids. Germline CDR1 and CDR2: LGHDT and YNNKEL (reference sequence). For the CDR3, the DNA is TGTGCCAGCAGCCACCGGGACAGGGACGGCTTCACCTTC. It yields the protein CASSHRDRDGFTF.